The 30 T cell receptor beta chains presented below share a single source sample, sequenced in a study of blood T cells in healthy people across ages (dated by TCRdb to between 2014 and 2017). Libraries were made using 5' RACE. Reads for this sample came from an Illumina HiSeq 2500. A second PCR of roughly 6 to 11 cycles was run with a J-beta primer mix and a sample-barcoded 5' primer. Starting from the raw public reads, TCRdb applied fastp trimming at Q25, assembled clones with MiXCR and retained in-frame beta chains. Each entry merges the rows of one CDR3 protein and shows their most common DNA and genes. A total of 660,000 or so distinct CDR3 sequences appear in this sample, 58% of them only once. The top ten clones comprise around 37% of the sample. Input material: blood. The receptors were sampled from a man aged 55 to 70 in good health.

This CDR3 is CASSRGENYEQYF. The CDR3 nucleotides read TGCGCCAGCTCTCGAGGGGAAAACTACGAGCAGTACTTC. The chain employs TRBV5-1 and TRBJ2-7; perhaps D is TRBD1 or TRBD2 (5 bases each). This CDR3 region has 13 residues. Germline V CDR1 and CDR2: SGHRS, YFSETQ. Trimming removed 7 bases at V and 3 bases at J, with 14 bases between.

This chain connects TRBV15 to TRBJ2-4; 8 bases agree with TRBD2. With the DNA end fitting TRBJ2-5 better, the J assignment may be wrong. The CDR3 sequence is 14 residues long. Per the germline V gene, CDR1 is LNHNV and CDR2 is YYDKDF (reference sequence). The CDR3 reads CATSQERGQETQYF. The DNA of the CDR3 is TGTGCCACCAGCCAGGAGCGGGGGCAAGAGACCCAGTACTTC.

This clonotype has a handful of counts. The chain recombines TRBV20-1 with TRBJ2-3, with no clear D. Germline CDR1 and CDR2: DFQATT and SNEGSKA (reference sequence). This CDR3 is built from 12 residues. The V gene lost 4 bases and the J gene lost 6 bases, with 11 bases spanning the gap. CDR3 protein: CSATSDTDTQYF. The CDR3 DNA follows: TGCAGTGCTACCTCGGATACGGATACGCAGTATTTT.

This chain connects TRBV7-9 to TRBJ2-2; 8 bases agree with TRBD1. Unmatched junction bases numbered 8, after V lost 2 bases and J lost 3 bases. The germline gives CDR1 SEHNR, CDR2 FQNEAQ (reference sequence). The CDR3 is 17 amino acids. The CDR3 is CASSLSRTGPDTGELFF. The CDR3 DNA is TGTGCCAGCAGCTTATCCCGGACAGGGCCGGACACCGGGGAGCTGTTTTTT.

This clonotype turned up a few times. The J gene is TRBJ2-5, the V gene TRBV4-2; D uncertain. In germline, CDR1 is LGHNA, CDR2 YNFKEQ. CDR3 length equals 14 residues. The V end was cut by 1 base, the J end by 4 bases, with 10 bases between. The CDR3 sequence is CASSQAGVRETQYF. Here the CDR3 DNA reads TGTGCCAGCAGCCAAGCTGGGGTACGAGAGACCCAGTACTTC.

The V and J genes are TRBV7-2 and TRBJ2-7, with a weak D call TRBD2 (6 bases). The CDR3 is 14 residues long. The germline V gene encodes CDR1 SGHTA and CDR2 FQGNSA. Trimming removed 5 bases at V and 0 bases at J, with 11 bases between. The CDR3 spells CASSLMGGSYEQYF. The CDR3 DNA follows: TGTGCCAGCAGCCTCATGGGGGGCTCCTACGAGCAGTACTTC.

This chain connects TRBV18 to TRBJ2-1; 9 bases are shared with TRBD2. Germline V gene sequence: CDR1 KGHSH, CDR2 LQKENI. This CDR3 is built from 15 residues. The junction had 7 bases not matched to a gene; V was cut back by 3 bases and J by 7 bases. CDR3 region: CASSPGLTSGNEQFF. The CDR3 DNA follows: TGTGCCAGCTCACCGGGTCTGACTAGCGGAAATGAGCAGTTCTTC.

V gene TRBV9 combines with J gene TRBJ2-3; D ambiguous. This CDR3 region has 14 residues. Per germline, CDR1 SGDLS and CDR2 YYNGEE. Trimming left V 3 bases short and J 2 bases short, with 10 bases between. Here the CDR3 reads CASSERSHTDTQYF. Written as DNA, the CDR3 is TGTGCCAGCAGCGAGCGTAGTCACACAGATACGCAGTATTTT.

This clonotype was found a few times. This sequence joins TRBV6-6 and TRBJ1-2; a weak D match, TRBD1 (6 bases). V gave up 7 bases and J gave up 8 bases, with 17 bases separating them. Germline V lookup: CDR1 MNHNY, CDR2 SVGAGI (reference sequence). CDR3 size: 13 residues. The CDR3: CASMGGFPRGYTF. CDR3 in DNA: TGTGCCAGCATGGGGGGCTTCCCGCGCGGCTACACCTTC.

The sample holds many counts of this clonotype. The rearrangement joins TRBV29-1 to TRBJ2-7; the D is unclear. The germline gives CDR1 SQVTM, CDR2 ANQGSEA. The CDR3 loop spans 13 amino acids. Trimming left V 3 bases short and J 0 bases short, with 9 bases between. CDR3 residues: CSVDLSGSYEQYF. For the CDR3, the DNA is TGCAGCGTTGACCTCAGTGGCTCCTACGAGCAGTACTTC.

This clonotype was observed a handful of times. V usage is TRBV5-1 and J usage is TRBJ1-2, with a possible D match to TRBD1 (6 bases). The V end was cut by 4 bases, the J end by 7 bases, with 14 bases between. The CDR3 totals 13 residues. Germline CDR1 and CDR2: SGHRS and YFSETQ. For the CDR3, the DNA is TGCGCCAGCAGCGAACAGGGAACAAGTGGCTACACCTTC. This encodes CASSEQGTSGYTF.

The CDR3 protein is CASSQGQGNNSPLHF. CDR3 coding DNA: TGTGCCAGCAGCCAAGGACAGGGGAATAATTCACCCCTCCACTTT. The chain employs TRBV7-8 and TRBJ1-6, with 9 bases that match TRBD1. V lost 5 bases, J lost 5 bases, and 4 bases stayed unmatched. Germline V gene sequence: CDR1 SGHVS, CDR2 FQNEAQ. This CDR3 contains 15 residues.

The CDR3 protein is CSLTPSGGVYDEQYF. DNA for the CDR3: TGCAGTCTTACCCCTAGCGGGGGGGTTTATGATGAGCAGTACTTC. The V call is TRBV20-1, the J call TRBJ2-5; 12 bases match TRBD2. Germline loops: CDR1 DFQATT, CDR2 SNEGSKA (reference sequence). This CDR3 is 15 amino acids long. Trimming took 8 bases from V and 11 from J; bases not matched to a gene: 18.

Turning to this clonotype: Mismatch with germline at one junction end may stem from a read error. CDR3 sequence: CAGSQDTAGETQYF. CDR3 coding DNA: TGTGCCGGCAGCCAAGACACTGCGGGGGAGACCCAGTACTTC. The chain joins TRBV4-2 to TRBJ2-7; tentatively, D is TRBD2 (6 bases). The J call is in doubt because the DNA end fits TRBJ2-5 better. Germline V lookup: CDR1 LGHNA, CDR2 YNFKEQ. This CDR3 has 14 amino acids.

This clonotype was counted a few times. As DNA, the CDR3 is TGTGCCAGCAGACGCGGACGGAATCAGCCCCAGCATTTT. It specifies CASRRGRNQPQHF. The V gene is TRBV12-3 or TRBV12-4, the J gene TRBJ1-5, with unresolved D. Trimming left V 6 bases short and J 4 bases short, with 10 bases between. CDR3 length: 13 amino acids.

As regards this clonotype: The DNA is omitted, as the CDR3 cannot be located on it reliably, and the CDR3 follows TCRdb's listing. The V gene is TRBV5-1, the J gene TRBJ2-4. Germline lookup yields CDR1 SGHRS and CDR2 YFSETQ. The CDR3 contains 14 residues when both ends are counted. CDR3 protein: CASSFGPGNYERYF.

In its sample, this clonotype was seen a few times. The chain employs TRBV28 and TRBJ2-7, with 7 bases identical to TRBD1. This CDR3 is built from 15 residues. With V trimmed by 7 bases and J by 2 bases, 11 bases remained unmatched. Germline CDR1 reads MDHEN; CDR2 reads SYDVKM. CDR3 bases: TGTGCCAGCACAGGCCTCGGGACAGATCCCTACGAGCAGTACTTC. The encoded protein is CASTGLGTDPYEQYF.

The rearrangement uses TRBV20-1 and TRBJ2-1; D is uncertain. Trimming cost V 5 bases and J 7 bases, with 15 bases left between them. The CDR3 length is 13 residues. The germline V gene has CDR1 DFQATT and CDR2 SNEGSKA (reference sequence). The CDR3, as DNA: TGCAGTGCTGATCCCCTCGAAGCAAATGAGCAGTTCTTC. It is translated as CSADPLEANEQFF.

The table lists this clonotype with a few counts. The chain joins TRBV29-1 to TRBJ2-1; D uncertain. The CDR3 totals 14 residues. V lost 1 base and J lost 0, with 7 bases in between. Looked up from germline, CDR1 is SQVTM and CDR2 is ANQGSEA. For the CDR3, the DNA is TGCAGCGTTGAAGGGCAGGACTCCTACAATGAGCAGTTCTTC. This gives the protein CSVEGQDSYNEQFF.

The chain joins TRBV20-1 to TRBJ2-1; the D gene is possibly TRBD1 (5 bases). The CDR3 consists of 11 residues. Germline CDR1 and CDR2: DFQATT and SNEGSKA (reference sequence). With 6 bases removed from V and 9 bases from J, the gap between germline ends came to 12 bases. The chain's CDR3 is CSAGVSGEQFF. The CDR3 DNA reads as TGCAGTGCAGGGGTTAGTGGTGAGCAGTTCTTC.

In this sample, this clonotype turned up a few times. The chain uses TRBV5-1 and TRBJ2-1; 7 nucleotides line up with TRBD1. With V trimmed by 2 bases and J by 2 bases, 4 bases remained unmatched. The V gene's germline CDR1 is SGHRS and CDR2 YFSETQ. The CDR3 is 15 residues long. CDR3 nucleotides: TGCGCCAGCAGCTTCAGGGACAGTGCCTACAATGAGCAGTTCTTC. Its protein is CASSFRDSAYNEQFF.

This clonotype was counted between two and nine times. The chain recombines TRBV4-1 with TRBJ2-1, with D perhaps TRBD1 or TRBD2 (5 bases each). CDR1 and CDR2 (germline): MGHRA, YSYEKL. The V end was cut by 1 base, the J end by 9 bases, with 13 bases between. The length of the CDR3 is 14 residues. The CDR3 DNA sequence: TGCGCCAGCAGCCAAGTCGCCAGGGAGACTGAGCAGTTCTTC. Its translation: CASSQVARETEQFF.

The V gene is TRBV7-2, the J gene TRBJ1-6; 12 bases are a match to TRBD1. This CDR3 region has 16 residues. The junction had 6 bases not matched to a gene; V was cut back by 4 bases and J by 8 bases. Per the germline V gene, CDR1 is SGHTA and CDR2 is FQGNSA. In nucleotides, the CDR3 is TGTGCCAGCAGCTCGGGGACAGGGGGCTGGGATTCACCCCTCCACTTT. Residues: CASSSGTGGWDSPLHF.

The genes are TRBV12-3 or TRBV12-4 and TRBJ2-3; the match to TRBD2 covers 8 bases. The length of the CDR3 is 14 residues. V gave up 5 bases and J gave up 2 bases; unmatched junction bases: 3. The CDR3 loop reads CASSPAGVTDTQYF. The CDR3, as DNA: TGTGCCAGCAGTCCAGCGGGGGTCACAGATACGCAGTATTTT.

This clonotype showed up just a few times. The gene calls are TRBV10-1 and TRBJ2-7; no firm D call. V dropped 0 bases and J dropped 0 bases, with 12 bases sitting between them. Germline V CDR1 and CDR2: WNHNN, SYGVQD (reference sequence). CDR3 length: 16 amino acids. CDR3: CASSESSGPSSYEQYF. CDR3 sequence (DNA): TGCGCCAGCAGTGAGTCGAGTGGGCCCAGCTCCTACGAGCAGTACTTC.

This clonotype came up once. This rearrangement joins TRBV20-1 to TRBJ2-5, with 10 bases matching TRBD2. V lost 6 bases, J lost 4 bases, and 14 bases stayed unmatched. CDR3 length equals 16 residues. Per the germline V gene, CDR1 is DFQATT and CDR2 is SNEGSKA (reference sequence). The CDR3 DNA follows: TGCAGTGCGATCTCAGGGAGCGGGGGGGCGTCAGAGACCCAGTACTTC. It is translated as CSAISGSGGASETQYF.

The CDR3 loop reads CSVDGASEQFF. The CDR3 DNA follows: TGCAGCGTTGACGGAGCCAGTGAGCAGTTCTTC. This rearrangement joins TRBV29-1 to TRBJ2-1; no definite D call. This CDR3 region has 11 residues. With 3 bases removed from V and 9 bases from J, the gap between germline ends came to 9 bases. The germline V gene encodes CDR1 SQVTM and CDR2 ANQGSEA.

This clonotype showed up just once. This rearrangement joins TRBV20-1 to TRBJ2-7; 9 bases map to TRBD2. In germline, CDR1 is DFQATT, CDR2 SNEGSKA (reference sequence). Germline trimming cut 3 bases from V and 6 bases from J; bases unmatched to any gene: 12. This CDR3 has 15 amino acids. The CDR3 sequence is CSASRLAGRLSEQYF. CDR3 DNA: TGCAGTGCTAGCCGCCTAGCGGGGAGGTTGAGCGAGCAGTACTTC.

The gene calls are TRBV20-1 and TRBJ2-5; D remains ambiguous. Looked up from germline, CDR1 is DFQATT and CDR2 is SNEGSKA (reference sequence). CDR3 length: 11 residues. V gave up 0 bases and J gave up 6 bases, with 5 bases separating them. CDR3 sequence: CSARDVKTQYF. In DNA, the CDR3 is TGCAGTGCTAGAGATGTCAAGACCCAGTACTTC.

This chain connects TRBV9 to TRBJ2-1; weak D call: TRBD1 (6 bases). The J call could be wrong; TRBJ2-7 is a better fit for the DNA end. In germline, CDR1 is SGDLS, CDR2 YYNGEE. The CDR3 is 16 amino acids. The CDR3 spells CASSERRGQSYNEQYF. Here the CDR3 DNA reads TGTGCCAGCAGCGAGAGGAGAGGACAGTCCTACAATGAGCAGTACTTC.